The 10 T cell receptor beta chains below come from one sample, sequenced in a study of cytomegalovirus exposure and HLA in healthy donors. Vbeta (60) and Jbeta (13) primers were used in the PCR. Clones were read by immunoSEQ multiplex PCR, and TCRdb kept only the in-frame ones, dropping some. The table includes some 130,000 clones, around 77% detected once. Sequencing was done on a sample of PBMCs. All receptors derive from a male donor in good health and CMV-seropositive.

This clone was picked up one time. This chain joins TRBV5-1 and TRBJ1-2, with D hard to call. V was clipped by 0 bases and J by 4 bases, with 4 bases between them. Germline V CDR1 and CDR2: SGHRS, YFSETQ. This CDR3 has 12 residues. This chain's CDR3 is CASSLDSYGYTF. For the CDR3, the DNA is TGCGCCAGCAGCTTGGACAGCTATGGCTACACCTTC.

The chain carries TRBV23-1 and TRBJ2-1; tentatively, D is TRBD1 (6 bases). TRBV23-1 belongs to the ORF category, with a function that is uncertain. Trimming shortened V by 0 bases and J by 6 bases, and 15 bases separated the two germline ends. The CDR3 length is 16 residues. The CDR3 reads CASSQSGHGTSNEQFF. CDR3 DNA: TGCGCCAGCAGTCAATCGGGACACGGCACTAGCAATGAGCAGTTCTTC.

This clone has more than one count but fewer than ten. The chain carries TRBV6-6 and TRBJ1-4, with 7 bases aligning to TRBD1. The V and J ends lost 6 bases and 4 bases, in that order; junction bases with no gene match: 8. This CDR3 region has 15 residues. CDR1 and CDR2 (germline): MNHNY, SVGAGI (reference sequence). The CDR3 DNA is TGTGCCAGCAGCTCAACAGGGGCGGTTAATGAAAAACTGTTTTTT. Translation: CASSSTGAVNEKLFF.

The DNA of the CDR3 is TGTGCCAGCAGCGGGGCAGCGGGCATAGAGACCCAGTACTTC. Amino acid sequence: CASSGAAGIETQYF. The gene calls are TRBV5-4 and TRBJ2-5, with D perhaps matching TRBD2 (6 bases). V was clipped by 4 bases and J by 4 bases, with 14 bases between them. Germline CDR1 and CDR2: SGHNT and YYREEE (reference sequence). The CDR3 loop spans 14 amino acids.

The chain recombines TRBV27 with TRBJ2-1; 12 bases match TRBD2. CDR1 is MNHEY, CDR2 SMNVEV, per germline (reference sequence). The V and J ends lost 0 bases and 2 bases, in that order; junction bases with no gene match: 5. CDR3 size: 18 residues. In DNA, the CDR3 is TGTGCCAGCAGTTTATCGGGGACTAGCGGGCGGACCTACAATGAGCAGTTCTTC. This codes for CASSLSGTSGRTYNEQFF.

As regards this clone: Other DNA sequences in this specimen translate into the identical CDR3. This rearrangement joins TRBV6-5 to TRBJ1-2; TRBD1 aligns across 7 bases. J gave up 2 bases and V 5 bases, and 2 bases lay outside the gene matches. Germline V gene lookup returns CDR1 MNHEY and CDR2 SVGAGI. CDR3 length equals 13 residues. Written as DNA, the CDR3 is TGTGCCAGCAGTCCGGACAGGAACTATGGCTACACCTTC. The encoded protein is CASSPDRNYGYTF.

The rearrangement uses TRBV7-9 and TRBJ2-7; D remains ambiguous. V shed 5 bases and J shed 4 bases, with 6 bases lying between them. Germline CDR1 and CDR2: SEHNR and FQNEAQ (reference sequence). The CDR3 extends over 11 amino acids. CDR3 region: CASSPSYEQYF. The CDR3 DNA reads TGTGCCAGCAGCCCGAGTTACGAGCAGTACTTC.

The CDR3 loop is CASSYPTGGGRELFF. The CDR3 bases are TGTGCCAGCAGTTACCCGACAGGGGGCGGGAGGGAGCTGTTTTTT. The gene calls are TRBV6-6 and TRBJ2-2; TRBD1 matches 10 bases. Germline V gene sequence: CDR1 MNHNY, CDR2 SVGAGI (reference sequence). The CDR3 runs 15 residues. Trimming removed 2 bases from V and 9 bases from J; junction bases left unmatched: 6.

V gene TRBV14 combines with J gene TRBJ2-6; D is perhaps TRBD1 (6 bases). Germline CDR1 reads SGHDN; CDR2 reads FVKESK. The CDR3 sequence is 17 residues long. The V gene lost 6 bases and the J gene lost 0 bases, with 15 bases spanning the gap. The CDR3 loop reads CASSLPGHISGANVLTF. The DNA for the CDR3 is TGTGCCAGCAGTTTACCGGGACATATCTCTGGGGCCAACGTCCTGACTTTC.

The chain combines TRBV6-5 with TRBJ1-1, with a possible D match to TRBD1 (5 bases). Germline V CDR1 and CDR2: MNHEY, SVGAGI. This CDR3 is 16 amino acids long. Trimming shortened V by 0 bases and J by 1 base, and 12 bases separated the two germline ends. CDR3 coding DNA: TGTGCCAGCAGTTACTCGAACCGACAGCCGAACACTGAAGCTTTCTTT. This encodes CASSYSNRQPNTEAFF.